The rows below give T cell receptor beta chains drawn from one sample of a study of blood T cell repertoires in COVID-19. The assay was immunoSEQ multiplex PCR, and TCRdb's table has in-frame clones only and misses some. This sample has fewer than 120,000 clones, with about 72% found just once. Sequencing was carried out using peripheral blood. The receptors shown here come from a woman aged 55-70 years with acute or convalescent COVID-19. CDR3s include the opening cysteine and the closing phenylalanine or tryptophan. D genes are given only for firm matches. Size is omitted from some rows. Given values are once, few, many or a class for expanded clones.

J,D,size,V,DNA,CDR3
TRBJ1-3,NA,NA,TRBV30,TGTGCCAGTGCAGGGACTGGAAACACCATATATTTT,CASAGTGNTIYF
TRBJ2-2,TRBD2,NA,TRBV7-3,TGTGCCAGCAGCCCTCGGGGGGACGCCGGGGAGCTGTTTTTT,CASSPRGDAGELFF
TRBJ1-4,NA,NA,TRBV29-1,TGCAGCGCAGGATCAGGAAAACTGTTTTTT,CSAGSGKLFF
TRBJ2-4,NA,few,TRBV19,TGTGCCAGTCGGGGGAATAACGGGTTGATTCAGTACTTC,CASRGNNGLIQYF
TRBJ1-4,NA,NA,TRBV7-2,TGTGCCAGCAGCTTAGGGACAGAAAGGGGAAAACTGTTTTTT,CASSLGTERGKLFF
TRBJ1-5,NA,once,TRBV6-2/TRBV6-3,TGTGCCAGCAGCCCCGGACGAGGAGCGGATCAGCCCCAGCATTTT,CASSPGRGADQPQHF
TRBJ1-2,NA,NA,TRBV18,TGTGCCAGCTCACCGGAGCAGGGCGCTAGTAACTATGGCTACACCTTC,CASSPEQGASNYGYTF
TRBJ2-2,TRBD1,few,TRBV6-6,TGTGCCAGCAGTTCCAGCAGGGGGCCCGGGGAGCTGTTTTTT,CASSSSRGPGELFF
TRBJ1-5,NA,NA,TRBV6-1,TGTGCCAGCAGCCCAGGGGCAAATCAGCCCCAGCATTTT,CASSPGANQPQHF
TRBJ2-7,NA,NA,TRBV2,TGTGCCAGCAGTGCAGTCTACGAGCAGTACTTC,CASSAVYEQYF
TRBJ1-1,TRBD1,NA,TRBV5-1,TGCGCCAGCAGCTTGGGGATCTTCACAGGGGAGAACACTGAAGCTTTCTTT,CASSLGIFTGENTEAFF
TRBJ2-1,NA,few,TRBV28,TGTGCCAGCGGGGCAGGGTACAATGAGCAGTTCTTC,CASGAGYNEQFF
TRBJ1-6,TRBD1,NA,TRBV3-1/TRBV3-2,TGTGCCAGCAGCCAAGATGGGACAGGGAGTTCACCCCTCCACTTT,CASSQDGTGSSPLHF
TRBJ1-6,TRBD1,once,TRBV5-4,TGTGCCAGCAGCTTACAGGGGCATAATTCACCCCTCCACTTT,CASSLQGHNSPLHF
TRBJ2-3,NA,NA,TRBV20-1,TGCAGTGCTAGTAACCGGGGGGCGGGGCGTACAGATACGCAGTATTTT,CSASNRGAGRTDTQYF
TRBJ2-1,TRBD2,NA,TRBV5-1,TGCGCCAGCAGCCACCGTGGACTAGCGGGGGTGATCAACCGGAATGAGCAGTTCTTC,CASSHRGLAGVINRNEQFF
TRBJ1-1,NA,NA,TRBV4-3,TGCGCCAGCAGCCACAGGGATCCCGACACTGAAGCTTTCTTT,CASSHRDPDTEAFF
TRBJ1-2,TRBD1,NA,TRBV27,TGTGCCAGCAGGTCAGATGGGACAGGGAACTATGGCTACACCTTC,CASRSDGTGNYGYTF
TRBJ1-2,NA,NA,TRBV6-6,TGTGCCAGCAGTAAGCCAACACAGGGTGCCGACTATGGCTACACCTTC,CASSKPTQGADYGYTF
TRBJ2-7,TRBD1,NA,TRBV4-2,TGTGCCAGCAGCCCGGACAGGGGCTCCTACGAGCAGTACTTC,CASSPDRGSYEQYF
TRBJ1-5,NA,many,TRBV6-2/TRBV6-3,TGTGCCAGCAGTTTAGGACAGAGCAATCAGCCCCAGCATTTT,CASSLGQSNQPQHF
TRBJ2-7,NA,few,TRBV10-2,TGCGCCAGCAGTGACGGCGGGGTGGGCTCCTACGAGCAGTACTTC,CASSDGGVGSYEQYF
TRBJ2-1,NA,NA,TRBV5-8,TGTGCCAGCAGCTTGTATCGGGGGGCGCAGTACAATGAGCAGTTCTTC,CASSLYRGAQYNEQFF
TRBJ2-1,TRBD2,NA,TRBV6-5,TGTGCCAGCAGTTACGGGTTAGCGGGGTACAATGAGCAGTTCTTC,CASSYGLAGYNEQFF
TRBJ1-4,TRBD1,NA,TRBV30,TGTGCCTGGAGTGCCGGGACAGGGGATGAAAAACTGTTTTTT,CAWSAGTGDEKLFF
TRBJ2-5,NA,NA,TRBV6-2/TRBV6-3,TGTGCCAGCAGTTACTCCCGGGGCCAAGAGACCCAGTACTTC,CASSYSRGQETQYF
TRBJ1-5,NA,few,TRBV5-1,TGCGCCAGCAGCAAACTACCGGCGGGGAGCAATCAGCCCCAGCATTTT,CASSKLPAGSNQPQHF
TRBJ2-1,TRBD2,NA,TRBV28,TGTGCCAGCAGTTTGGGGACTAGCGTGTACAATGAGCAGTTCTTC,CASSLGTSVYNEQFF
TRBJ1-5,TRBD1,NA,TRBV5-1,TGCGCCAGCAGCCGGACTCAGGGACAGGGAGGAGGAGTTTGGTTATTTCAGCCCCAGCATTTT,CASSRTQGQGGGVWLFQPQHF
TRBJ1-2,NA,NA,TRBV2,TGTGCCAGCACCAGACTCGTAGCTAACTATGGCTACACCTTC,CASTRLVANYGYTF
TRBJ1-3,NA,NA,TRBV19,TGTGCCACCTACTATGCGGGTACTGGAAACACCATATATTTT,CATYYAGTGNTIYF
TRBJ1-6,NA,NA,TRBV12-3/TRBV12-4,TGTGCCAGCAGTTTGATGCGGGGGCGGCCCCTCCACTTT,CASSLMRGRPLHF
TRBJ2-5,TRBD1,NA,TRBV7-9,TGTGCCAGCAGGAAGGGACAGGGGTTAGAGACCCAGTACTTC,CASRKGQGLETQYF
TRBJ2-1,NA,NA,TRBV6-5,TGTGCCAGCAGTTACGAGAGTTACAATGAGCAGTTCTTC,CASSYESYNEQFF
TRBJ2-1,TRBD2,NA,TRBV3-1/TRBV3-2,TGTGCCAGCAGCCCCGGGACTAGGTCCTACAATGAGCAGTTCTTC,CASSPGTRSYNEQFF
TRBJ2-7,TRBD1,NA,TRBV12-5,TGTGCTAGTGGTCGGGGGACAGGTCAGTACTTC,CASGRGTGQYF
TRBJ1-2,NA,NA,TRBV4-1,TGCGCCAGCAGCCAATGGCCGGGGGTCCACACCTTC,CASSQWPGVHTF
TRBJ2-7,TRBD1,NA,TRBV6-5,TGTGCCAGCAGTTACTCCTCAGGGGGCAGGGAGCAGTACTTC,CASSYSSGGREQYF
TRBJ1-4,TRBD1,NA,TRBV5-8,TGTGCCAGCAGCCCAGGGACAGGGAGCAATGAAAAACTGTTTTTT,CASSPGTGSNEKLFF